The 10 T cell receptor beta chains below were found in one sample sequenced in a study of cytomegalovirus exposure and HLA in healthy donors. 13 Jbeta primers and 60 Vbeta primers were used for the PCR. Some clones are missing from TCRdb's copy, which holds only in-frame ones; the method was immunoSEQ multiplex PCR. The data contain 95,000 to 150,000 clones, around 85% of them seen just once; the ten biggest clones take up 2% to 2.5%. Specimen: PBMCs. The source of these receptors is a young man in good health and CMV-seronegative.

This clone came up a few times. The rearrangement uses TRBV28 and TRBJ2-1; TRBD2 aligns across 9 bases. CDR3 length equals 16 residues. The V segment lost 3 bases and the J segment 4 bases; nucleotides outside the gene matches: 7. The germline gives CDR1 MDHEN, CDR2 SYDVKM. Here the CDR3 DNA reads TGTGCCAGCAGTTTGAATGGCGGGGGGGGGTACAATGAGCAGTTCTTC. Encoded protein: CASSLNGGGGYNEQFF.

The chain is built from TRBV6-5 and TRBJ2-7; D is perhaps TRBD2 (6 bases). From germline, CDR1 is MNHEY and CDR2 SVGAGI. V was pared by 1 base and J by 0 bases, with 7 bases between. This CDR3 is built from 14 residues. The CDR3 sequence is CASSYWGVSYEQYF. The CDR3 DNA reads as TGTGCCAGCAGTTACTGGGGGGTCTCCTACGAGCAGTACTTC.

The chain has TRBV15 and TRBJ2-5; a weak D match, TRBD2 (5 bases). Germline-derived CDR1 and CDR2 are LNHNV and YYDKDF (reference sequence). CDR3 size: 15 residues. V gave up 5 bases and J gave up 4 bases, with 17 bases separating them. This CDR3 reads CATSRRTRAGETQYF. The CDR3 nucleotides read TGTGCCACCAGCCGTAGAACACGGGCGGGAGAGACCCAGTACTTC.

The chain carries TRBV6-1 and TRBJ1-1; 7 bases fit TRBD1. Germline V gene data show CDR1 as MNHNS and CDR2 as SASEGT. V lost 6 bases to trimming and J lost 0 bases; unmatched junction nucleotides: 4. This CDR3 is built from 14 residues. CDR3 nucleotide sequence: TGTGCCAGCAGGCAGGGGGTCATGAACACTGAAGCTTTCTTT. Translating gives CASRQGVMNTEAFF.

This clone was counted between two and nine times. This sequence joins TRBV11-2 and TRBJ2-3; D is perhaps TRBD1 (6 bases). The CDR3 contains 16 residues. CDR1 SGHAT and CDR2 FQNNGV come from the germline V gene. The ends were cut back, 5 bases at V and 1 base at J, with 16 bases in the middle. CDR3 DNA sequence: TGTGCCAGCAGCCCACGGCGTGGGGGCCGCACAGATACGCAGTATTTT. The encoded protein is CASSPRRGGRTDTQYF.

The sample holds a few counts of this clone. The chain links TRBV2 to TRBJ2-2; 8 bases map to TRBD2. Germline assignment: CDR1 SNHLY and CDR2 FYNNEI. This CDR3 is built from 15 residues. V dropped 2 bases and J dropped 5; count of bases not matched to a gene: 4. CDR3 sequence (DNA): TGTGCCAGCAGTGAAACCCCGGGGGGGACCGGGGAGCTGTTTTTT. Translated, it gives CASSETPGGTGELFF.

This clone was found a few times. The genes are TRBV4-1 and TRBJ2-1; TRBD2 matches at 11 bases. Germline V gene lookup returns CDR1 MGHRA and CDR2 YSYEKL. Germline trimming cut 0 bases from V and 7 bases from J; bases unmatched to any gene: 8. CDR3 size: 17 residues. CDR3 amino acids: CASSQESSGGAWNEQFF. CDR3 DNA sequence: TGCGCCAGCAGCCAAGAGAGTAGCGGGGGGGCCTGGAATGAGCAGTTCTTC.

The V call is TRBV16, the J call TRBJ2-7; tentatively, D is TRBD1 (5 bases). CDR1 is KGHSY, CDR2 FQNENV, per germline. The germline V and J ends were trimmed by 0 bases and 2 bases, with 11 bases remaining between them. This CDR3 contains 15 residues. CDR3 region: CASSQSVSRAYEQYF. The CDR3 DNA follows: TGTGCCAGCAGCCAATCAGTAAGCAGGGCCTACGAGCAGTACTTC. The full variable domain, rest sourced from reference TRBV16 and TRBJ2-7, is GEEVAQTPKHLVRGEGQKAKLYCAPIKGHSYVFWYQQVLKNEFKFLISFQNENVFDETGMPKERFSAKCLPNSPCSLEIQATKLEDSAVYFCASSQSVSRAYEQYFGPGTRLTVT.

This rearrangement joins TRBV27 to TRBJ1-2, with TRBD1 matching 9 bases. Germline V gene data show CDR1 as MNHEY and CDR2 as SMNVEV (reference sequence). The CDR3 runs to 15 residues. J lost 5 bases, V lost 8 bases, and 12 bases had no gene match. Written as DNA, the CDR3 is TGTGCCAGCTACCCAACAGGGGGCGCGAAGTATGGCTACACCTTC. Translation: CASYPTGGAKYGYTF.

The chain combines TRBV5-4 with TRBJ1-1; the match to TRBD1 covers 7 bases. The CDR3 contains 14 residues. Germline-derived CDR1 and CDR2 are SGHNT and YYREEE (reference sequence). V shed 4 bases, J shed 0 bases, and the junction held 3 bases outside the gene matches. The CDR3 DNA sequence: TGTGCCAGCAGCCCGGACAGGATGAACACTGAAGCTTTCTTT. Translated, it gives CASSPDRMNTEAFF. The full variable domain, completed using reference TRBV5-4 and TRBJ1-1, is ETGVTQSPTHLIKTRGQQVTLRCSSQSGHNTVSWYQQALGQGPQFIFQYYREEENGRGNFPPRFSGLQFPNYSSELNVNALELDDSALYLCASSPDRMNTEAFFGQGTRLTVV.